A single sample gave rise to the 6 T cell receptor beta chains below, sequenced in a study of T-cell memory formation after mild COVID-19. TCRdb reprocessed the 5' RACE reads with MiXCR, giving one entry per CDR3 protein. The top ten clones hold about 15% of a sample with some 130,000 distinct CDR3 sequences, about 17% of them seen once. Material for sequencing was PBMCs or a T cell subset sorted from them (not recorded which). The receptors were sampled from an adult woman who had mild COVID-19 (a few samples of this study predate the infection). Cell type and time point are not known.

The genes are TRBV21-1 and TRBJ2-1. TRBV21-1 is assigned pseudogene status. The CDR3 covers 17 residues. The CDR3 loop reads CASSKKGQRPNWGEQFF. In nucleotides, the CDR3 is TGTGCCAGCAGCAAAAAGGGTCAAAGGCCAAATTGGGGTGAGCAGTTCTTC.

The rearrangement links TRBV7-9 to TRBJ1-2; D gene unclear. V dropped 5 bases and J dropped 4 bases, with 8 bases sitting between them. The V gene's germline CDR1 is SEHNR and CDR2 FQNEAQ (reference sequence). The CDR3 has 12 residues. The CDR3 DNA sequence: TGTGCCAGCAGCCGAGATGGCTATGGCTACACCTTC. Its protein is CASSRDGYGYTF.

In this sample, this clonotype turned up a few times. This chain connects TRBV5-1 to TRBJ2-2, with D tentatively TRBD2 (5 bases). CDR1 and CDR2 (germline): SGHRS, YFSETQ. V was shortened by 3 bases and J by 3 bases, with 12 bases between the two germline ends. The CDR3 runs to 15 residues. CDR3 sequence reads: CASSWGVSDTGELFF. The CDR3, as DNA: TGCGCCAGCAGCTGGGGAGTTTCGGACACCGGGGAGCTGTTTTTT.

In regard to this clonotype: The CDR3 end shows no conserved phenylalanine or tryptophan, and so a read error is likely. No DNA is shown, since the ends of the CDR3 on it are uncertain; the CDR3 is the one TCRdb lists. The chain recombines TRBV2 with TRBJ2-5; the DNA was not compared with TRBD1, the D call given in the table. The CDR3 comprises 11 residues, both ends counted. Germline CDR1 reads SNHLY; CDR2 reads FYNNEI. Here the CDR3 reads CASRRLGGQLI.

This clonotype has a handful of counts. V is TRBV2 and J is TRBJ2-3; weak D call: TRBD2 (5 bases). Per the germline V gene, CDR1 is SNHLY and CDR2 is FYNNEI. Trimming took 6 bases from V and 4 from J, leaving 11 bases between them. The length of the CDR3 is 13 residues. The CDR3 region is CASRRGYPDTQYF. CDR3 in DNA: TGTGCCAGCAGGAGAGGGTACCCAGATACGCAGTATTTT.

This clonotype was counted between two and nine times. This chain connects TRBV30 to TRBJ2-2, with D perhaps matching TRBD2 (6 bases). The CDR3 is made up of 12 amino acids. Trimming removed 8 bases from V and 1 base from J, with 8 bases in between. Germline V gene lookup returns CDR1 GTSNPN and CDR2 SVGIG (reference sequence). CDR3 bases: TGTGCCCAGGGAGGGAACACCGGGGAGCTGTTTTTT. Translating it yields CAQGGNTGELFF.